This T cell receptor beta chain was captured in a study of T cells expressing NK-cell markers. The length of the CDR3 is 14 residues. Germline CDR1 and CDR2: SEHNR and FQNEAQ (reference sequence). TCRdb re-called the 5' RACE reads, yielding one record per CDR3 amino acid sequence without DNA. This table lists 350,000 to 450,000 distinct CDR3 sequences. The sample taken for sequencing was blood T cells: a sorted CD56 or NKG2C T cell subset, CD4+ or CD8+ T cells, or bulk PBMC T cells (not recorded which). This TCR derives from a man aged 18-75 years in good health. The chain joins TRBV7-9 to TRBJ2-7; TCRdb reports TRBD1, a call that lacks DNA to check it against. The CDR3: CASSGGYGRYEQYF. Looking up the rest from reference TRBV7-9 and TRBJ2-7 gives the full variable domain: DTGVSQNPRHKITKRGQNVTFRCDPISEHNRLYWYRQTLGQGPEFLTYFQNEAQLEKSRLLSDRFSAERPKGSFSTLEIQRTEQGDSAMYLCASSGGYGRYEQYFGPGTRLTVT.